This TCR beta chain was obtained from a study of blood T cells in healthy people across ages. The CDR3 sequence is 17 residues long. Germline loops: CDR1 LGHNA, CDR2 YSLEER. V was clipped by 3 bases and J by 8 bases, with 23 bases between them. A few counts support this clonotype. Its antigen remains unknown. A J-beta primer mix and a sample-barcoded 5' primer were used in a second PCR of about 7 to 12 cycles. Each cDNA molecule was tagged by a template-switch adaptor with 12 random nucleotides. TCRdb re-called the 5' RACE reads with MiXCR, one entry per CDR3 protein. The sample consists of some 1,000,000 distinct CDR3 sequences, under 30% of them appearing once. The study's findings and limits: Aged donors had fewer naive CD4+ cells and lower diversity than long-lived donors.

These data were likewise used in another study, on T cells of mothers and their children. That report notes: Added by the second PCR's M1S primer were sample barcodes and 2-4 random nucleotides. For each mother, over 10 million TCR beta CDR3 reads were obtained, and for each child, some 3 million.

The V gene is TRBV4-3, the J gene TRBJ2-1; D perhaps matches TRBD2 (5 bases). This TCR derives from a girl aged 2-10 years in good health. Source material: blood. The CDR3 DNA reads TGCGCCAGCAGCCACCGGGGAGTTCTTTACAATTTGGATGAGCAGTTCTTC. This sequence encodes CASSHRGVLYNLDEQFF.